Reported below is one TCR beta chain. Antigen unknown. The data belong to a study of T cells after yellow fever vaccination. On the study more broadly: The fractions with low cell numbers were processed using SMART-Seq v4 Ultra Low Input. Findings and caveats of the study: Once the booster was given, most primary-vaccination clones reappeared, at more than 95% for CD4 and roughly 91% for CD8. Relatively few clonotypes were ones that appeared in both CD4 and CD8 compartments.

A universal primer site and UMIs were added as TCR cDNA was made by 5'RACE template switching. TCRdb independently ran MiXCR on the 5' RACE reads; one entry per CDR3 protein. The data contain around 550,000 distinct CDR3 sequences, roughly 19% of them singletons. Trimming cost V 5 bases and J 2 bases, with 19 bases left between them. This CDR3 contains 16 residues. Looked up from germline, CDR1 is MDHEN and CDR2 is SYDVKM. The rearrangement joins TRBV28 to TRBJ2-7; weak D call: TRBD1 (5 bases). The TCR was taken from a man younger than 40 who received the YFV17D yellow fever vaccine. The source was PBMCs, collected 15 days after the yellow fever booster vaccination. The CDR3 sequence: CASSDSGQYRPYEQYF. DNA of the CDR3: TGTGCCAGCAGTGACAGTGGGCAATACCGTCCCTACGAGCAGTACTTC.